The 3 T cell receptor beta chains listed next were all sequenced from one sample in a study of T cell responses to AZD1222 COVID-19 vaccine. Generated by immunoSEQ multiplex PCR, the TCRdb table keeps only in-frame clones and is missing some. The sample has approximately 70,000 clones; 70% to 90% are singletons. Source: peripheral blood, taken on day 0 of AZD1222 vaccination. The receptors derive from an adult in good health.

This clone has more than one count but fewer than ten. The CDR3 region has the DNA TGTGCCAGCAGATCCAGCCTGAACACTGAAGCTTTCTTT. Its protein is CASRSSLNTEAFF. This chain uses TRBV2 with TRBJ1-1; D is undetermined. Trimming shortened V by 6 bases and J by 0 bases, and 8 bases separated the two germline ends. This CDR3 is 13 amino acids long. Germline V gives CDR1 SNHLY, CDR2 FYNNEI.

This chain uses TRBV30 with TRBJ2-5; D is unclear. Germline CDR1 and CDR2: GTSNPN and SVGIG (reference sequence). This CDR3 contains 13 residues. V dropped 4 bases and J dropped 0 bases, with 9 bases sitting between them. In nucleotides, the CDR3 is TGTGCCTGGACTCGAGGTAACCAAGAGACCCAGTACTTC. The encoded protein is CAWTRGNQETQYF.

The V gene is TRBV5-6, the J gene TRBJ2-5, with 8 bases lining up with TRBD2. Germline trimming cut 3 bases from V and 5 bases from J; bases unmatched to any gene: 6. Germline CDR1 and CDR2: SGHDT and YYEEEE. The CDR3 has 14 amino acids. CDR3 residues: CASSSGLAGETQYF. Written as DNA, the CDR3 is TGTGCCAGCAGCTCAGGACTAGCCGGGGAGACCCAGTACTTC.